The table lists the clone carrying this T cell receptor (beta chain) with many counts. The V gene lost 3 bases and the J gene lost 0 bases, with 19 bases spanning the gap. The CDR3 contains 18 residues. The germline CDR1 and CDR2 sequences are SGHAT and FQNNGV. Quantitative 5'-RACE with molecular barcodes produced the TCR beta libraries. TCRdb ran MiXCR on the 5' RACE reads and lists one entry per CDR3 protein. The sample holds approximately 190,000 distinct CDR3 sequences; roughly 13% are singletons and the top ten take more than 9.5%. The data belong to a study of CD8 T cells in ankylosing spondylitis.

The receptor was isolated from a female donor with ankylosing spondylitis or in good health (not recorded which). The J gene is TRBJ2-3, the V gene TRBV11-2; D possibly corresponds to TRBD2 (6 bases). Sequenced: blood, either unsorted or a sorted T cell fraction (not recorded which). Here the CDR3 reads CASSFRRGSGPSTDTQYF. The DNA of the CDR3 is TGTGCCAGCAGCTTCCGAAGAGGTAGCGGACCTAGCACAGATACGCAGTATTTT. Together with reference TRBV11-2 and TRBJ2-3, the CDR3 gives the full variable domain: EAGVAQSPRYKIIEKRQSVAFWCNPISGHATLYWYQQILGQGPKLLIQFQNNGVVDDSQLPKDRFSAERLKGVDSTLKIQPAKLEDSAVYLCASSFRRGSGPSTDTQYFGPGTRLTVL.